This T cell receptor beta chain was captured by sequencing in a study of chemoradiotherapy in HPV16-positive cancers (dated 2022 in TCRdb). About the investigation overall: Using functional T-cell assays on cells from a couple of HPV16-positive patients, the researchers defined candidate HPV-specific T-cell clones and common TCR motifs. Next, the candidate HPV-specific TCRs and motifs were followed in TCR repertoires from approximately 82 patients with HPV-related cancers. The study asked whether T-cell immunity to the HPV oncoproteins E6 and E7 changes during chemoradiotherapy and whether this immunity affects survival. Overall study results and their limits: In HPV16-positive patients, expansion of HPV-responsive T cells during chemoradiotherapy was associated with improved recurrence-free survival. The functional definition of HPV-specific T cells came from only a couple of HPV16-positive patients, and the survival association was reported for HPV16-positive patients. Expansion of candidate HPV-specific clones and E7-related TCR motifs was observed in the tumor microenvironment during treatment, whereas no such expansion was observed for non-HPV-specific T cells.

Of note for this clone: Its specific antigen is unknown. No base quality values were provided; no much bigger clone lies one nucleotide off.

Receptor amplification or capture employed the immunoSEQ multiplex PCR assay. TCRdb retrieved this table from immuneACCESS and kept in-frame rearrangements only. Not all clones are present; in checked studies, unresolved V genes account for under half, and no reason is known for the remainder. The sample table contains around 6,200 clones; only one count was recorded for under 85% of them. In total, the top ten clones hold 25% to 30% of the sample. Repertoires were sampled multiple times during chemoradiotherapy, which allowed clonal expansion in the tumor microenvironment to be followed. Specimen: tumor tissue, collected from a patient who underwent chemoradiotherapy. The source of this sequence is a human donor with HPV-associated anogenital cancer.

The nucleotide sequence is given as TGTGCCAGCAGTCTCAGGGAGGATGGCTACACCTTC. This yields the protein CASSLREDGYTF. The chain is assembled from TRBV28 and TRBJ1-2, with TRBD1 as a weak D call on 5 bases. CDR1 and CDR2 (MDHEN, SYDVKM) derive from the germline V gene. The CDR3 runs 12 residues from the cysteine to the phenylalanine. The entry retains the CDR3 DNA only, 36 bases that are in frame from base 1. A distance of 10 bases separates the germline ends of V and J, which lose 5 bases and 6 bases respectively.